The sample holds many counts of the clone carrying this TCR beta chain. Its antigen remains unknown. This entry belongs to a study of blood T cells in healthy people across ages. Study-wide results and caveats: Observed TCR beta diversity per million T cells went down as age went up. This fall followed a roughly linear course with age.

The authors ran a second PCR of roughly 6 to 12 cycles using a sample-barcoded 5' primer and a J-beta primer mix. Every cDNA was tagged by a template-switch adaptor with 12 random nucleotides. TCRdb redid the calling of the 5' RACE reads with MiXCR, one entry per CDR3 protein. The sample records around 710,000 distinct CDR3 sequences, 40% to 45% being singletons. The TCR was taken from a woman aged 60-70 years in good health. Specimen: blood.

CDR3 amino acids: CSVDKLAEGPEQYF. CDR3 DNA sequence: TGCAGCGTTGATAAACTAGCGGAAGGCCCCGAGCAGTACTTC. The chain uses TRBV29-1 and TRBJ2-7; 8 positions match TRBD2. The CDR3 is 14 amino acids. Looked up from germline, CDR1 is SQVTM and CDR2 is ANQGSEA. Trimming cost V 3 bases and J 6 bases; bases outside gene matches: 10.